This is a list of T cell receptor beta chains from one sample in a study of response to subunit inactivated influenza vaccine. TCRdb itself ran the RT-PCR reads through MiXCR, one entry per CDR3 protein. Counted here are fewer than 700,000 distinct CDR3 sequences, about an eighth occurring once; the ten biggest clones make up about an eighth. The starting material was PBMCs from blood, obtained 45 days after vaccination. The source is a man in his fifties or sixties who received an inactivated influenza vaccine. CDR3s include the opening cysteine and the closing phenylalanine or tryptophan. Each record gives: V gene, J gene, D gene, clone size, CDR3 DNA, CDR3 protein. D genes are given only for firm matches. Expanded clones are given a class, and other clones once, few, many or no size at all.

TRBV7-2	TRBJ1-1	.	few	TGTGCCAGCAGCTTAGCGAGCGGGTTGGGCACTGAAGCTTTCTTT	CASSLASGLGTEAFF
TRBV29-1	TRBJ2-7	.	many	TGCAGCGTTGAACTCGCGGGTGGGAGCTCCTACGAGCAGTACTTC	CSVELAGGSSYEQYF
TRBV28	TRBJ2-4	.	few	TGTGCCAGCAGTTTTTACGGTAGCTTGAACATTCAGTACTTC	CASSFYGSLNIQYF
TRBV6-2/TRBV6-3	TRBJ2-2	TRBD2	few	TGTGCCAGCAGTTACGTTAAGCGGGATAGCAAGACCGGGGAGCTGTTTTTT	CASSYVKRDSKTGELFF
TRBV19	TRBJ2-4	.	.	TGTGCCAGTAGTATAGTGGCTGACATTCAGTACTTC	CASSIVADIQYF
TRBV19	TRBJ2-7	TRBD2	.	TGTGCCAGTAGTGTGGGACTATCCCACTACGAGCAGTACTTC	CASSVGLSHYEQYF
TRBV5-6	TRBJ2-1	TRBD2	.	TGTGCCAGCATCCGGGGGGGATCCTACAATGAGCAGTTCTTC	CASIRGGSYNEQFF
TRBV28	TRBJ2-2	.	few	TGTGCCAGCAGTTCTTCAGGGGTACGGAACACCGGGGAGCTGTTTTTT	CASSSSGVRNTGELFF
TRBV20-1	TRBJ2-2	TRBD1	few	TGCAGTGCTAGAGAAGGGGGCCACACCGGGGAGCTGTTTTTT	CSAREGGHTGELFF
TRBV2	TRBJ1-1	.	.	TGTGCCAGCAGGGGGGAGAACACTGAAGCTTTCTTT	CASRGENTEAFF
TRBV20-1	TRBJ2-7	.	few	TGCAGTGTATCCCCCTACGAGCAGTACTTC	CSVSPYEQYF
TRBV20-1	TRBJ2-3	TRBD2	.	TGCAGTGCTCCGGGGCTCTTAGCGGGAGGGAGCACAGATACGCAGTATTTT	CSAPGLLAGGSTDTQYF
TRBV7-9	TRBJ2-7	.	.	TGTGCCAGCTTAGTTGGGGGGGAGCAGTACTTC	CASLVGGEQYF
TRBV20-1	TRBJ2-3	TRBD2	few	TGCAGTGCTCCCCTAGCGGTAGATACGCAGTATTTT	CSAPLAVDTQYF
TRBV6-4	TRBJ2-7	.	.	TGTGCCAGCAGTCCGGGACGGGTACGAGAGCAGTACTTC	CASSPGRVREQYF
TRBV20-1	TRBJ1-1	.	many	TGCAGTGCTAGCAAAGTTGGGGTCCTAAACACTGAAGCTTTCTTT	CSASKVGVLNTEAFF